This T cell receptor (beta chain) was profiled in a study of cytomegalovirus exposure and HLA in healthy donors. Overall study: Samples from HLA-typed donors yielded about 85 million unique TCRs in an early data release. Study results and limitations: Later work associated roughly 15,000 TCR beta sequences with HLA alleles at 0.05 false discovery rate.

Details on this clone: Its target is unknown.

After removal of 5 bases from V and 14 bases from J, the junction contained 7 bases not matched to a gene. The CDR3 contains 13 residues. Germline V gene lookup returns CDR1 SGHAT and CDR2 FQNNGV. PCR amplification relied on 60 Vbeta primers (plus 13 Jbeta primers). Sequenced by immunoSEQ multiplex PCR; TCRdb stores in-frame clones only, minus some. The sample has 160,000 or so clones; about 85% are singletons. The rearrangement uses TRBV11-2 and TRBJ2-1, with 12 nucleotides matching TRBD2. The origin of this receptor is a man aged 18 to 30 in good health and CMV-seronegative. The material sequenced was PBMCs. The chain's CDR3 is CASSPTSGGVKFF. In DNA form, the CDR3 reads TGTGCCAGCAGCCCGACTAGCGGGGGAGTGAAGTTCTTC.